This is a list of T cell receptor beta chains from one sample in a study of human CD8 memory T cell subsets. After re-calling the 5' RACE reads, TCRdb lists one entry per CDR3 protein, DNA absent. The specimen's table records about 10,000 distinct CDR3 sequences. The sequencing input was CD8+ stem-like memory T cells (TSCM and TCM) sorted from PBMCs. The receptors were gathered from a human donor in good health. Each CDR3 is given with its conserved first and last residue. Size is omitted from some rows. Given values are once, few, many or a class for expanded clones.

>TRBV21-1|.|12|TRBJ2-1
CASSKSYNEQFF
>TRBV28|.|14|TRBJ1-5
CASSMTWGNQPQHF
>TRBV3-1|.|14|TRBJ2-5
CASSHGDSGETQYF
>TRBV29-1|.|12|TRBJ1-2
CSADRGGYGYTF
>TRBV11-3|.|16|TRBJ2-1
CASSLESWTSYNEQFF
>TRBV6-5|medium-sized|15|TRBJ1-6
CASSPESHPGSPLHF
>TRBV6-4|medium-sized|14|TRBJ2-1
CASSDGTGGNEQFF
>TRBV7-9|.|13|TRBJ2-7
CASSLAGNYEQYF
>TRBV20-1|.|12|TRBJ2-3
CSAGDWGDTQYF
>TRBV6-2/TRBV6-3|.|17|TRBJ2-1
CASSPRTSGRARNEQFF
>TRBV2|.|15|TRBJ2-7
CASSEGGTGLYEQYF
>TRBV9|.|14|TRBJ2-7
CASSTGTVNYEQYF
>TRBV12-3/TRBV12-4|.|12|TRBJ2-7
CASSFGGSEQYF
>TRBV4-1|.|15|TRBJ1-5
CASSQVLGGPQPQHF
>TRBV5-5|.|16|TRBJ2-1
CASSLVYTGGRNEQFF
>TRBV29-1|medium-sized|11|TRBJ1-2
CSVPGDYGYTF